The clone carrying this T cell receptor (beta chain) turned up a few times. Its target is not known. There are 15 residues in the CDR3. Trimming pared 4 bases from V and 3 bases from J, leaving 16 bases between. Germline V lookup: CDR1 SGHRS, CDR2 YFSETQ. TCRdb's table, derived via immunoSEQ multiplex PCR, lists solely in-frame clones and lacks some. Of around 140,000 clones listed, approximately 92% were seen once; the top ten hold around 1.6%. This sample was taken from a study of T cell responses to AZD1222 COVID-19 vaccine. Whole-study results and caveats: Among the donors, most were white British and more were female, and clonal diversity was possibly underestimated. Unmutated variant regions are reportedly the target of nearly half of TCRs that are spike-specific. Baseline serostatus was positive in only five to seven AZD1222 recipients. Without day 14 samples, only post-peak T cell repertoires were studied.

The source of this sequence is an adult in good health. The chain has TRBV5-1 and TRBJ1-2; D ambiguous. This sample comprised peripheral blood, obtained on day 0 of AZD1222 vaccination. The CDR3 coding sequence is TGCGCCAGCAGCCCAGGCTGGGGAGGAGACTATGGCTACACCTTC. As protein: CASSPGWGGDYGYTF.